The 18 T cell receptor beta chains reported below all come from one sample, sequenced in a study of blood T cells in healthy people across ages. Primed by a sample-barcoded 5' primer and a J-beta primer mix, a second PCR proceeded for about 7 to 11 cycles. TCRdb re-analysed the 5' RACE reads in MiXCR, keeping a single row per CDR3 protein. The repertoire holds roughly 1,700,000 distinct CDR3 sequences, roughly 30% seen once, with approximately 7.7% in the top ten. The sequenced sample consisted of blood. The receptors originated from a woman aged 25-40 years in good health.

The gene calls are TRBV5-1 and TRBJ2-5; 9 bases fit TRBD1. Per the germline V gene, CDR1 is SGHRS and CDR2 is YFSETQ. The CDR3 is 16 amino acids. V dropped 2 bases and J dropped 5; count of bases not matched to a gene: 10. Written as DNA, the CDR3 is TGCGCCAGCAGCTTCCTCTCAACAGGGGGCAGGGAGACCCAGTACTTC. As protein: CASSFLSTGGRETQYF.

This clonotype was counted many times. The chain is built from TRBV6-5 and TRBJ2-1; 11 positions match TRBD2. This CDR3 is built from 16 residues. V gave up 4 bases and J gave up 6 bases; unmatched junction bases: 8. The germline gives CDR1 MNHEY, CDR2 SVGAGI. The CDR3 loop reads CASSSSSGGFSNEQFF. As DNA, the CDR3 is TGTGCCAGCAGTTCGTCTAGCGGGGGGTTTTCCAATGAGCAGTTCTTC.

This clonotype occurred a few times. This chain joins TRBV5-1 and TRBJ2-1, with D perhaps matching TRBD2 (7 bases). V was clipped by 1 base and J by 8 bases, with 16 bases between them. The CDR3 sequence is 15 residues long. Looked up from germline, CDR1 is SGHRS and CDR2 is YFSETQ. DNA of the CDR3: TGCGCCAGCAGCTTGCGGCGGGGGCCTGACGATGAGCAGTTCTTC. This codes for CASSLRRGPDDEQFF.

This clonotype was detected a few times. The chain uses TRBV11-2 and TRBJ2-3; 16 positions match TRBD2. Per the germline V gene, CDR1 is SGHAT and CDR2 is FQNNGV. J lost 5 bases, V lost 5 bases, and 7 bases had no gene match. The CDR3 has 17 residues. The CDR3 DNA sequence: TGTGCCAGCAGCACGGGACTAGCGGGGGGGCGAGTAGATACGCAGTATTTT. It translates to CASSTGLAGGRVDTQYF. Full variable domain (rest looked up from reference TRBV11-2 and TRBJ2-3): EAGVAQSPRYKIIEKRQSVAFWCNPISGHATLYWYQQILGQGPKLLIQFQNNGVVDDSQLPKDRFSAERLKGVDSTLKIQPAKLEDSAVYLCASSTGLAGGRVDTQYFGPGTRLTVL.

The chain employs TRBV6-2 or TRBV6-3 and TRBJ1-1, with D perhaps TRBD1 (6 bases). Between the trimmed V and J ends, which lost 11 bases and 4 bases, there was a span of 17 bases. There are 13 residues in the CDR3. CDR1 is MNHEY, CDR2 SVGEGT, per germline. CDR3 protein: CAVSRGSGTEAFF. The CDR3 region has the DNA TGTGCCGTATCTAGGGGGTCGGGCACTGAAGCTTTCTTT.

The chain has TRBV11-2 and TRBJ1-5; D is possibly TRBD1 (6 bases). With 2 bases removed from V and 7 bases from J, the gap between germline ends came to 15 bases. The CDR3 covers 15 residues. Per germline, CDR1 SGHAT and CDR2 FQNNGV. The CDR3 region is CASSLMAGVGQPQHF. CDR3 bases: TGTGCCAGCAGCTTAATGGCAGGGGTAGGACAGCCCCAGCATTTT.

The table lists this clonotype with a few counts. The chain has TRBV5-1 and TRBJ2-3; a weak D match, TRBD1 (5 bases). V lost 4 bases to trimming and J lost 0 bases, with 15 bases between them. CDR3 length: 16 amino acids. Germline CDR1 SGHRS, CDR2 YFSETQ. Written as DNA, the CDR3 is TGCGCCAGCAGCGCTAACAGACAGACTAGCACAGATACGCAGTATTTT. As protein: CASSANRQTSTDTQYF.

The chain joins TRBV15 to TRBJ1-6; TRBD1 aligns across 9 bases. CDR1 is LNHNV and CDR2 is YYDKDF in the germline V gene (reference sequence). The J segment lost 10 bases and the V segment lost 2 bases, leaving 9 bases of the junction unmatched. The length of the CDR3 is 16 residues. CDR3 sequence reads: CATSRQQGAGRSPLHF. As DNA, the CDR3 is TGTGCCACCAGCAGACAACAGGGGGCAGGGAGATCACCCCTCCACTTT. The full variable domain, in which reference TRBV15 and TRBJ1-6 provide the parts outside the CDR3, is DAMVIQNPRYQVTQFGKPVTLSCSQTLNHNVMYWYQQKSSQAPKLLFHYYDKDFNNEADTPDNFQSRRPNTSFCFLDIRSPGLGDTAMYLCATSRQQGAGRSPLHFGNGTRLTVT.

This clonotype was counted between two and nine times. A junction boundary mismatches the germline segment, possibly from a read error. V is TRBV28 and J is TRBJ2-7, with D possibly being TRBD1 (5 bases). Germline V gene lookup returns CDR1 MDHEN and CDR2 SYDVKM. This CDR3 is built from 14 residues. As DNA, the CDR3 is TGTGCCTGCAGTCTGGGGCCCGACGGAGCAGAGCAGTACTTC. It is translated as CACSLGPDGAEQYF.

This clonotype was recorded a few times. The chain uses TRBV12-3 or TRBV12-4 and TRBJ1-2; a possible D gene is TRBD1 (5 bases). There are 15 residues in the CDR3. Deletions cut 3 bases from V and 1 base from J, with 12 bases between. The CDR3 protein is CASSFSQRGNYGYTF. Written as DNA, the CDR3 is TGTGCCAGCAGTTTCAGCCAGAGGGGTAACTATGGCTACACCTTC.

This clonotype was seen at least ten times. This sequence joins TRBV28 and TRBJ2-7; 9 bases line up with TRBD1. Germline V lookup: CDR1 MDHEN, CDR2 SYDVKM. With 5 bases clipped from V and 5 bases from J, the junction kept 10 bases outside the gene matches. The CDR3 consists of 15 residues. The DNA for the CDR3 is TGTGCCAGCAGTACCCCCGGGACAGGGTCCCACGAGCAGTACTTC. Translating gives CASSTPGTGSHEQYF.

V usage is TRBV7-9 and J usage is TRBJ2-5, with TRBD2 identical over 8 bases. Losses at the gene ends were 8 bases for V and 3 bases for J; bases not matched to a gene: 8. CDR1 is SEHNR, CDR2 FQNEAQ, per germline (reference sequence). This CDR3 comprises 14 residues. CDR3 sequence (DNA): TGTGCCAGCTCAGGACTAGCCAGTAAAGAGACCCAGTACTTC. It codes for CASSGLASKETQYF.

This clonotype has only one observation. The CDR3 loop is CASSSSVTQYF. CDR3 DNA: TGTGCCAGCAGCTCCTCCGTTACGCAGTATTTT. The chain couples TRBV7-2 to TRBJ2-3, with D hard to call. Trimming stripped 4 bases from V and 8 bases from J, with 7 bases between. This CDR3 has 11 residues. Germline lookup yields CDR1 SGHTA and CDR2 FQGNSA.

V gene TRBV9 combines with J gene TRBJ2-1; D is ambiguous. Trimming cost V 0 bases and J 9 bases, with 10 bases left between them. The CDR3 loop spans 13 amino acids. Germline lookup yields CDR1 SGDLS and CDR2 YYNGEE. The CDR3 DNA reads as TGTGCCAGCAGCGTAGAGGCAGCGCCTGAGCAGTTCTTC. It yields the protein CASSVEAAPEQFF.

This clonotype was seen only a few times. V usage is TRBV6-5 and J usage is TRBJ1-2; no clear D gene. The CDR3 extends over 15 amino acids. Germline V gives CDR1 MNHEY, CDR2 SVGAGI. V dropped 0 bases and J dropped 6 bases, with 14 bases sitting between them. DNA of the CDR3: TGTGCCAGCAGTTACTCGAACCCCGGGAGGGATGGCTACACCTTC. This gives the protein CASSYSNPGRDGYTF.

This rearrangement joins TRBV20-1 to TRBJ2-1; 7 bases line up with TRBD2. The CDR3 extends over 13 amino acids. Germline loops: CDR1 DFQATT, CDR2 SNEGSKA (reference sequence). V dropped 7 bases and J dropped 12; count of bases not matched to a gene: 15. CDR3 residues: CSVWEGREDTQFF. CDR3 sequence (DNA): TGCAGTGTCTGGGAGGGAAGGGAGGATACGCAGTTCTTC.

The chain employs TRBV12-3 or TRBV12-4 and TRBJ1-5; TRBD1 might be the D (5 bases). The CDR3 covers 18 residues. V gave up 4 bases and J gave up 0 bases, with 19 bases separating them. The CDR3 is CASSSTPGGASSNQPQHF. The CDR3 coding sequence is TGTGCCAGCAGTTCTACCCCGGGAGGGGCGAGTAGCAATCAGCCCCAGCATTTT.

This clonotype has just a few counts. The chain employs TRBV15 and TRBJ2-7; D might be TRBD2 (6 bases). Trimming pared 0 bases from V and 4 bases from J, leaving 16 bases between. This CDR3 has 16 amino acids. The germline V gene has CDR1 LNHNV and CDR2 YYDKDF (reference sequence). CDR3 loop: CATSRDGAGLGYEQYF. CDR3 DNA sequence: TGTGCCACCAGCAGAGATGGGGCGGGACTTGGGTACGAGCAGTACTTC. The full variable domain, its missing parts supplied by reference TRBV15 and TRBJ2-7, is DAMVIQNPRYQVTQFGKPVTLSCSQTLNHNVMYWYQQKSSQAPKLLFHYYDKDFNNEADTPDNFQSRRPNTSFCFLDIRSPGLGDTAMYLCATSRDGAGLGYEQYFGPGTRLTVT.